The clone carrying this TCR beta chain was counted a single time. Its antigen is still unknown. The data are from a study of T cell responses to AZD1222 COVID-19 vaccine. Study in general: The analysis combined second doses at about 4 or about 12 weeks. Overall study findings and caveats: Clonal diversity was possibly underestimated, and the donors were mostly white British, with more females. Spike-wide coverage was observed for vaccine-associated CD4 TCRs, with dominant responses at 160-218 and 743-854.

V was pared by 3 bases and J by 4 bases, with 15 bases between. Germline lookup yields CDR1 MDHEN and CDR2 SYDVKM. The CDR3 covers 15 residues. Sequencing was performed with immunoSEQ multiplex PCR; in TCRdb, only in-frame clones are kept and a portion is missing. The sample carries tens of thousands of clones, around 81% recorded once. The source was peripheral blood, collected on day 0 of AZD1222 vaccination. V is TRBV28 and J is TRBJ1-2; perhaps TRBD1 as D (6 bases). The receptor was derived from an adult in good health. The CDR3 region has the DNA TGTGCCAGCAGTTTTGGGGGGGGCCACACCTATGGCTACACCTTC. Protein: CASSFGGGHTYGYTF.